These T cell receptor beta chains were read from a single sample in a study of beta chain features in type 1 diabetes. The assay was immunoSEQ multiplex PCR, and TCRdb's table has in-frame clones only and misses some. The table has about 360,000 clones, roughly an eighth seen once. Sequencing was performed on naive CD4+ T cells from blood. These receptors came from a man aged 18 to 30 in good health. Both conserved end residues are trimmed from each CDR3. Fields, in order: CDR3 protein, clone size, V gene. For some rows the clone size is stated as once, few or many, or as a class when expanded; others skip it.

CDR3: ASSVGTSSYNEQF; size: .; V: TRBV9
CDR3: ASSPGRVRSQPQH; size: .; V: TRBV18
CDR3: ASSLITTPPIGEAYEQY; size: few; V: TRBV5-1
CDR3: ASSLSGGPYNEQF; size: .; V: TRBV7-2
CDR3: AWTRQGLEAF; size: few; V: TRBV30
CDR3: ASSLNQREYNEQF; size: few; V: TRBV9
CDR3: ASKQGGNSPLH; size: few; V: TRBV28
CDR3: ASRLSGGGDTQY; size: few; V: TRBV19
CDR3: AWSLRSQPQH; size: .; V: TRBV30
CDR3: ASSLAVQANYGYT; size: .; V: TRBV7-8
CDR3: AWSVGLKQGSEQY; size: .; V: TRBV30
CDR3: ASSARGDRSYNEQF; size: few; V: TRBV9
CDR3: ASNRDMDYEQY; size: few; V: TRBV25-1
CDR3: ASSSLGQGSSDTQY; size: few; V: TRBV5-1
CDR3: SVSEFSGNTIY; size: few; V: TRBV29-1
CDR3: ASSLAGQGAPGYT; size: few; V: TRBV7-2
CDR3: ASSLAGGPYNEQF; size: .; V: TRBV11-1
CDR3: ASSLPVFPYEQY; size: few; V: TRBV7-9
CDR3: ASSPRTELNTIY; size: .; V: TRBV7-2
CDR3: ASSIQVREKLF; size: .; V: TRBV19
CDR3: ASSHGSGSRYEQF; size: few; V: TRBV7-3
CDR3: ASSFRTMRDTQY; size: .; V: TRBV11-2
CDR3: ASRQSSYEQY; size: .; V: TRBV6-5
CDR3: ASSLILEAF; size: .; V: TRBV5-4
CDR3: ASSAGQGRNYGYT; size: .; V: TRBV7-3
CDR3: SVEYFRVEQF; size: many; V: TRBV29-1
CDR3: ASSLRQGVFSGGYT; size: .; V: TRBV28
CDR3: ASSQETGTDTQY; size: .; V: TRBV5-1
CDR3: ALQPEYNSPLH; size: .; V: TRBV30
CDR3: ASGFGLAGLETQY; size: few; V: TRBV12-5
CDR3: ASSPLGTSGNEQY; size: .; V: TRBV19
CDR3: ASYTYPYNEQF; size: few; V: TRBV6-5
CDR3: ASSYRGAGTGATDTQY; size: few; V: TRBV7-2
CDR3: ASSSTTSGGTDTQY; size: few; V: TRBV7-3
CDR3: ASSALTGLYGYT; size: few; V: TRBV7-2